The 30 T cell receptor beta chains in this list originate from one sample, sequenced in a study of human T cells and chemical hapten exposure. TCRdb used MiXCR to reprocess the RACE reads, holding one entry per CDR3 protein. Of roughly 64,000 distinct CDR3 sequences listed, around 11% are singletons. Time point defined: pre-sensitization, week 0. Indicated treatment: therapeutic diphenylcyclopropenone sensitization with weekly scalp DPC. The sample in question was whole blood, obtained in connection with sensitization to the hapten diphenylcyclopropenone (DPC). All receptors come from a woman in her forties with alopecia areata. Some clones in this sample may be carry-over from other donors' samples.

This clonotype was observed many times. V and J are TRBV29-1 and TRBJ1-1; the match to TRBD1 covers 12 bases. This CDR3 spans 14 amino acids. Looked up from germline, CDR1 is SQVTM and CDR2 is ANQGSEA. V dropped 7 bases and J dropped 5; count of bases not matched to a gene: 8. The CDR3 nucleotides read TGCAGCGCAGGGACAGGGGGCGCGTGGACTGAAGCTTTCTTT. Translation gives CSAGTGGAWTEAFF.

This clonotype was seen ten or more times. The chain employs TRBV20-1 and TRBJ2-5, with 9 nucleotides matching TRBD1. The CDR3 extends over 14 amino acids. The V gene end was trimmed by 6 bases and the J gene end by 1 base; junction bases not matched to a gene: 6. Germline V gene data show CDR1 as DFQATT and CDR2 as SNEGSKA (reference sequence). CDR3 DNA sequence: TGCAGTGCCAGGACAGGGGAATTCCAAGAGACCCAGTACTTC. It encodes CSARTGEFQETQYF.

There are many counts of this clonotype. The chain recombines TRBV27 with TRBJ1-1; TRBD1 matches at 8 bases. V dropped 4 bases and J dropped 5; count of bases not matched to a gene: 3. The CDR3 has 13 amino acids. Germline V lookup: CDR1 MNHEY, CDR2 SMNVEV (reference sequence). CDR3: CASSSWTGTEAFF. In DNA form, the CDR3 reads TGTGCCAGCAGTTCCTGGACAGGGACTGAAGCTTTCTTT.

There are a few counts of this clonotype. The J gene is TRBJ2-1, the V gene TRBV11-2; D gene unclear. The ends were cut back, 7 bases at V and 7 bases at J, with 20 bases in the middle. The CDR3 spans 15 residues. Germline V gives CDR1 SGHAT, CDR2 FQNNGV. CDR3 coding DNA: TGTGCCAGCAAGACGCTTCTCGATTGGCGTAATGAGCAGTTCTTC. It yields the protein CASKTLLDWRNEQFF.

V and J are TRBV6-2 or TRBV6-3 and TRBJ2-5, with D hard to call. The V end lost 4 bases, the J end lost 1 base, and 10 bases lay between the germline ends. CDR1 and CDR2 (germline): MNHEY, SVGEGT. This CDR3 spans 14 amino acids. The CDR3 DNA reads TGTGCCAGCAGTTCTCGGGCAGTCCAAGAGACCCAGTACTTC. As protein: CASSSRAVQETQYF.

The chain joins TRBV12-3 or TRBV12-4 to TRBJ1-3; no definite D call. The V and J ends lost 3 bases and 2 bases respectively, with 14 bases between them. This CDR3 is built from 16 residues. The DNA for the CDR3 is TGTGCCAGCAGTTTGGCGGGTAGAGGGCCTGGAAACACCATATATTTT. It is translated as CASSLAGRGPGNTIYF.

This clonotype appeared many times. The chain combines TRBV7-2 with TRBJ2-7, with 7 bases fitting TRBD2. The junction had 3 bases not matched to a gene; V was cut back by 7 bases and J by 3 bases. Germline lookup yields CDR1 SGHTA and CDR2 FQGNSA. This CDR3 is 12 amino acids long. The CDR3 region has the DNA TGTGCCAGCACGGGGGAGGGCTACGAGCAGTACTTC. Protein product: CASTGEGYEQYF. Filled out from reference TRBV7-2 and TRBJ2-7, the complete variable domain reads GAGVSQSPSNKVTEKGKDVELRCDPISGHTALYWYRQSLGQGLEFLIYFQGNSAPDKSGLPSDRFSAERTGGSVSTLTIQRTQQEDSAVYLCASTGEGYEQYFGPGTRLTVT.

The V call is TRBV3-1, the J call TRBJ2-2; D is uncertain. Germline CDR1 reads LGHDT; CDR2 reads YNNKEL (reference sequence). Trimming took 5 bases from V and 13 from J, leaving 8 bases between them. This CDR3 spans 10 amino acids. The CDR3 loop reads CASSSGVLFF. The CDR3 coding sequence is TGTGCCAGCAGCTCCGGCGTGCTGTTTTTT.

This clonotype was recorded many times. The rearrangement uses TRBV11-2 and TRBJ1-1; tentative D call: TRBD1 (6 bases). V was cut by 8 bases and J by 1 base, with 14 bases left in between. Germline CDR1 is SGHAT and CDR2 is FQNNGV. This CDR3 has 14 residues. Here the CDR3 DNA reads TGTGCCAGCTCCAACAAGGGACAGAACACTGAAGCTTTCTTT. This codes for CASSNKGQNTEAFF.

Turning to this clonotype: A junction boundary mismatches the germline segment, possibly from a read error. CDR3 sequence: CSARVTGTGHGPIETQYF. The CDR3 bases are TGCAGTGCCAGAGTAACCGGGACAGGGCATGGGCCAATAGAGACCCAGTACTTC. J is TRBJ2-5 and V is TRBV20-1, with 9 bases fitting TRBD1. The CDR3 spans 18 residues. CDR1 and CDR2 from the germline V gene are DFQATT and SNEGSKA (reference sequence).

V gene TRBV20-1 combines with J gene TRBJ2-2; D is ambiguous. The CDR3 has 13 amino acids. The germline V gene has CDR1 DFQATT and CDR2 SNEGSKA (reference sequence). V dropped 1 base and J dropped 4 bases, with 7 bases sitting between them. The chain's CDR3 is CSARGQLTGELFF. As DNA, the CDR3 is TGCAGTGCTAGAGGGCAGCTCACCGGGGAGCTGTTTTTT.

This clonotype was recorded a few times. The chain employs TRBV9 and TRBJ2-7; 9 bases agree with TRBD1. The CDR3 sequence is 13 residues long. Germline V gives CDR1 SGDLS, CDR2 YYNGEE. Trimming at V came to 4 bases and at J to 7 bases, leaving 6 bases not matched to a gene. This CDR3 is CASSTGQGWEQYF. CDR3 nucleotides: TGTGCCAGCAGCACGGGACAGGGCTGGGAGCAGTACTTC.

The chain recombines TRBV4-2 with TRBJ1-5; unclear D gene. The length of the CDR3 is 13 residues. Trimming stripped 0 bases from V and 9 bases from J, with 9 bases between. The V gene's germline CDR1 is LGHNA and CDR2 YNFKEQ. The CDR3: CASSQDLPRPQHF. As DNA, the CDR3 is TGTGCCAGCAGCCAAGATTTACCCCGGCCCCAGCATTTT.

The genes are TRBV5-1 and TRBJ1-4; D remains ambiguous. CDR1 and CDR2 from the germline V gene are SGHRS and YFSETQ. Between the trimmed V and J ends, which lost 4 bases and 3 bases, there was a span of 13 bases. The CDR3 loop spans 15 amino acids. This CDR3 reads CASSPGVYANEKLFF. The CDR3 coding sequence is TGCGCCAGCAGCCCTGGGGTGTATGCTAATGAAAAACTGTTTTTT.

This clonotype has more than one count but fewer than ten. The DNA of the CDR3 is TGTGCCAGCTCACCACCGTTAGGGCATATCGGTTACGAGCAGTACTTC. Residues: CASSPPLGHIGYEQYF. The chain couples TRBV18 to TRBJ2-7; unclear D gene. V gave up 0 bases and J gave up 4 bases, with 16 bases separating them. Germline loops: CDR1 KGHSH, CDR2 LQKENI. CDR3 size: 16 residues.

The chain links TRBV6-2 or TRBV6-3 to TRBJ2-3, with TRBD1 matching 10 bases. CDR3 length: 15 amino acids. V shed 8 bases and J 4 bases; nucleotides not matched to a gene: 9. CDR1 is MNHEY, CDR2 SVGEGT, per germline. CDR3 in amino acids: CASGEPGQGPDTQYF. CDR3 in DNA: TGTGCCAGCGGAGAGCCGGGACAGGGGCCAGATACGCAGTATTTT.

This chain joins TRBV14 and TRBJ2-6; no reliable D call. The CDR3 runs 16 residues. Germline CDR1 reads SGHDN; CDR2 reads FVKESK. With 4 bases removed from V and 2 bases from J, the gap between germline ends came to 12 bases. CDR3 residues: CASSPVIRPGANVLTF. CDR3 coding DNA: TGTGCCAGCAGCCCTGTGATCCGTCCTGGGGCCAACGTCCTGACTTTC.

The rearrangement uses TRBV5-1 and TRBJ1-1; 12 nucleotides line up with TRBD1. CDR1 is SGHRS, CDR2 YFSETQ, per germline. This CDR3 has 13 residues. J lost 10 bases, V lost 4 bases, and 5 bases had no gene match. The CDR3 nucleotides are TGCGCCAGCAGCGAGGGACAGGGGGCGCGAGCTTTCTTT. Translating it yields CASSEGQGARAFF.

The chain carries TRBV9 and TRBJ2-7; D unclear. This CDR3 region has 13 residues. Germline V gene sequence: CDR1 SGDLS, CDR2 YYNGEE. The V end was cut by 2 bases, the J end by 3 bases, with 9 bases between. The CDR3 coding sequence is TGTGCCAGCAGCGTTCCCCTCAACTACGAGCAGTACTTC. It encodes CASSVPLNYEQYF.

The chain employs TRBV20-1 and TRBJ1-5, with D possibly TRBD1 on 6 matching bases. CDR3 size: 16 residues. Germline V lookup: CDR1 DFQATT, CDR2 SNEGSKA (reference sequence). Trimming stripped 0 bases from V and 6 bases from J, with 18 bases between. The CDR3 sequence: CSARDGLGGFGQPQHF. The CDR3 nucleotides read TGCAGTGCTAGAGATGGCTTAGGGGGGTTCGGTCAGCCCCAGCATTTT.

The V call is TRBV30, the J call TRBJ2-5, with 8 nucleotides matching TRBD1. The CDR3 loop spans 13 amino acids. CDR1 is GTSNPN, CDR2 SVGIG, per germline (reference sequence). With V trimmed by 5 bases and J by 7 bases, 9 bases remained unmatched. CDR3 amino acids: CAWSTGGPGTQYF. The DNA for the CDR3 is TGTGCCTGGTCTACAGGGGGGCCAGGGACCCAGTACTTC.

At least ten counts were recorded for this clonotype. The rearrangement uses TRBV5-4 and TRBJ2-1; TRBD2 matches at 11 bases. Germline CDR1 SGHNT, CDR2 YYREEE (reference sequence). This CDR3 is 16 amino acids long. V lost 5 bases to trimming and J lost 15 bases; unmatched junction nucleotides: 19. CDR3 DNA sequence: TGTGCCAGCAGACCTGGGGAGCTTGGACTAGCGGGCCCGCTGTTCTTC. It encodes CASRPGELGLAGPLFF.

This clonotype appeared many times. This chain connects TRBV7-2 to TRBJ2-5; 7 bases line up with TRBD2. The V gene's germline CDR1 is SGHTA and CDR2 FQGNSA. Germline trimming cut 5 bases from V and 1 base from J; bases unmatched to any gene: 7. This CDR3 region has 15 residues. The CDR3 DNA reads TGTGCCAGCAGCCTCTCGCGGGGGATCCAAGAGACCCAGTACTTC. Translation: CASSLSRGIQETQYF.

This clonotype was counted at least ten times. The chain has TRBV7-9 and TRBJ2-1, with 9 bases matching TRBD2. The V and J ends lost 5 bases and 5 bases, in that order; junction bases with no gene match: 7. The CDR3 is 15 residues long. The germline gives CDR1 SEHNR, CDR2 FQNEAQ (reference sequence). The CDR3 region is CASSPLAGMNNEQFF. In nucleotides, the CDR3 is TGTGCCAGCAGCCCTCTAGCGGGGATGAACAATGAGCAGTTCTTC.

This clonotype showed up many times. The chain links TRBV6-5 to TRBJ2-1; 12 nucleotides agree with TRBD2. V gave up 5 bases and J gave up 9 bases; unmatched junction bases: 8. Germline CDR1 MNHEY, CDR2 SVGAGI. CDR3 length: 15 amino acids. CDR3 in amino acids: CASSRSSGGAPEQFF. CDR3 coding DNA: TGTGCCAGCAGTCGATCTAGCGGGGGGGCCCCTGAGCAGTTCTTC.

This chain connects TRBV7-2 to TRBJ2-7, with D possibly TRBD1 on 6 matching bases. The ends were cut back, 3 bases at V and 4 bases at J, with 16 bases in the middle. The CDR3 has 15 amino acids. Germline loops: CDR1 SGHTA, CDR2 FQGNSA. The CDR3 DNA sequence: TGTGCCAGCAGCTTCGATCGCCAGGGGTCTTACGAGCAGTACTTC. It is translated as CASSFDRQGSYEQYF. Supplemented by reference TRBV7-2 and TRBJ2-7, the full variable domain reads GAGVSQSPSNKVTEKGKDVELRCDPISGHTALYWYRQSLGQGLEFLIYFQGNSAPDKSGLPSDRFSAERTGGSVSTLTIQRTQQEDSAVYLCASSFDRQGSYEQYFGPGTRLTVT.

There are many counts of this clonotype. The gene calls are TRBV5-1 and TRBJ2-5; a possible D gene is TRBD1 (6 bases). The CDR3 extends over 15 amino acids. The germline V gene has CDR1 SGHRS and CDR2 YFSETQ. Trimming pared 2 bases from V and 2 bases from J, leaving 13 bases between. The CDR3 nucleotides read TGCGCCAGCAGCTTCCAGGGGAGAGGTCAAGAGACCCAGTACTTC. It specifies CASSFQGRGQETQYF.

This clonotype was seen many times. The rearrangement joins TRBV18 to TRBJ1-1, with a possible D match to TRBD1 (5 bases). Looked up from germline, CDR1 is KGHSH and CDR2 is LQKENI. Trimming cost V 5 bases and J 1 base, with 8 bases left between them. CDR3 size: 13 residues. The CDR3 protein is CASSTGQNTEAFF. For the CDR3, the DNA is TGTGCCAGCTCAACAGGACAGAACACTGAAGCTTTCTTT.

This clonotype was seen at least ten times. The V gene is TRBV20-1, the J gene TRBJ1-2; TRBD1 agrees at 8 bases. Germline V lookup: CDR1 DFQATT, CDR2 SNEGSKA (reference sequence). CDR3 length: 13 residues. Unmatched junction bases numbered 6, after V lost 5 bases and J lost 4 bases. CDR3 DNA: TGCAGTGCTTCCGGGGACAGGTCCTATGGCTACACCTTC. Translating gives CSASGDRSYGYTF.

This clonotype was counted a few times. The rearrangement uses TRBV20-1 and TRBJ1-5; 11 bases agree with TRBD1. The ends lost 3 bases at V and 0 bases at J; junction bases unmatched: 10. This CDR3 contains 18 residues. Germline CDR1 reads DFQATT; CDR2 reads SNEGSKA (reference sequence). In DNA, the CDR3 is TGCAGTGCTAGGACCGGGACAGGGGGTGAATATAGCAATCAGCCCCAGCATTTT. Its protein is CSARTGTGGEYSNQPQHF.